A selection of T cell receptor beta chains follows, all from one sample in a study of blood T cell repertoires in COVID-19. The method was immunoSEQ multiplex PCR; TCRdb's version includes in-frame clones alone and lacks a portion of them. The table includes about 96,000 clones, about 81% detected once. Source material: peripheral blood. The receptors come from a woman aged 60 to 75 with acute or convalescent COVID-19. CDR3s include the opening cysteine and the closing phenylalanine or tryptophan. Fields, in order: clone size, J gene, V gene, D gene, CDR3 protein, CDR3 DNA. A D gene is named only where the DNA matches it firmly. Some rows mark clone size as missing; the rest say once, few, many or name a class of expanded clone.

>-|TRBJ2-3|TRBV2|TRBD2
CATGAASGGAGTQYF
TGTGCCACTGGGGCCGCTAGCGGGGGGGCGGGTACGCAGTATTTT
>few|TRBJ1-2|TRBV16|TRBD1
CASSRDSPGTF
TGTGCCAGCAGCCGGGACAGCCCGGGGACCTTC
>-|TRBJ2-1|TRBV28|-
CASRQPGPYNEQFF
TGTGCCAGCAGACAACCTGGCCCCTACAATGAGCAGTTCTTC
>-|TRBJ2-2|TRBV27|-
CASSLSLTGELFF
TGTGCCAGCAGTTTAAGCCTCACCGGGGAGCTGTTTTTT
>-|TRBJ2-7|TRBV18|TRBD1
CASSRGQGSSEQYF
TGTGCCAGCTCACGAGGACAGGGGAGCAGTGAGCAGTACTTC
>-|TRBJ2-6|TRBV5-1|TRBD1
CASSLIAQGVNAGANVLTF
TGCGCCAGCAGCTTGATAGCACAGGGGGTAAACGCTGGGGCCAACGTCCTGACTTTC
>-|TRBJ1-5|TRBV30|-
CAWSPPGSNQPQHF
TGTGCCTGGAGCCCCCCCGGTAGCAATCAGCCCCAGCATTTT
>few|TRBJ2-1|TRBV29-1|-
CSGGKSGDNEQFF
TGCAGCGGCGGGAAAAGCGGAGACAATGAGCAGTTCTTC
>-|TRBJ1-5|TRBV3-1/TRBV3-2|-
CASSQGMQGYQPQHF
TGTGCCAGCAGCCAAGGCATGCAGGGGTATCAGCCCCAGCATTTT
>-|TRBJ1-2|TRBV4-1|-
CASSQESASGIYGYTF
TGCGCCAGCAGCCAAGAGTCTGCGTCAGGGATCTATGGCTACACCTTC
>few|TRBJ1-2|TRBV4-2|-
CASSQDVTGYGYTF
TGTGCCAGCAGCCAAGATGTTACGGGTTATGGCTACACCTTC
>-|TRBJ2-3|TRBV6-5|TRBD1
CASSRDRGPDTQYF
TGTGCCAGCAGTCGGGACAGGGGGCCGGATACGCAGTATTTT
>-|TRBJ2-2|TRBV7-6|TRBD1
CASSRMTGGSTGELFF
TGTGCCAGCAGCCGAATGACAGGGGGCTCCACCGGGGAGCTGTTTTTT
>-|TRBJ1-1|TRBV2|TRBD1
CASRGTGGTTEAFF
TGTGCCAGCAGGGGGACAGGGGGAACCACTGAAGCTTTCTTT
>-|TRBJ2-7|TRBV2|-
CASRTDRPYEQYF
TGTGCCAGCAGAACGGACAGACCCTACGAGCAGTACTTC
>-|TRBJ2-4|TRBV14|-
CASSEAQEAPFLKNIQYF
TGTGCCAGCAGCGAGGCCCAGGAGGCCCCCTTTCTCAAAAACATTCAGTACTTC